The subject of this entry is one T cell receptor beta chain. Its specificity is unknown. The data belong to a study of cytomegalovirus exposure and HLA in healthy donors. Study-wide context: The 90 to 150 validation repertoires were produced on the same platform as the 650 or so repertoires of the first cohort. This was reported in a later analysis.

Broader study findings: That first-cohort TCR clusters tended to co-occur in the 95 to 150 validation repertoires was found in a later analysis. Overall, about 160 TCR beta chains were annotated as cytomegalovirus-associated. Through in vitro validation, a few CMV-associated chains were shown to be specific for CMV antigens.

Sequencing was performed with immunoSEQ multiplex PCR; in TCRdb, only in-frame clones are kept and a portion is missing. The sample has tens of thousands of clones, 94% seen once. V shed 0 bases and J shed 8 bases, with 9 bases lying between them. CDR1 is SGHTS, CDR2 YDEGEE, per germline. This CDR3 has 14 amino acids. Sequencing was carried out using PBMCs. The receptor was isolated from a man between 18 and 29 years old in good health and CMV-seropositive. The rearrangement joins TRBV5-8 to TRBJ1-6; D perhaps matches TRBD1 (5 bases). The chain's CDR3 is CASSLGGVDSPLHF. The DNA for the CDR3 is TGTGCCAGCAGCTTGGGGGGGGTGGATTCACCCCTCCACTTT.